This T cell receptor (beta chain) was sequenced for a study of cytomegalovirus exposure and HLA in healthy donors. This clone was recorded only once. Its specificity is not known. CDR3 length equals 15 residues. CDR1 is SGDLS, CDR2 YYNGEE, per germline. Donors sampled were nominally healthy, though unrecorded immune exposures were likely. Primers for the PCR totalled 60 Vbeta and 13 Jbeta. Clones were read by immunoSEQ multiplex PCR, and TCRdb kept only the in-frame ones, dropping some. This sample has 200,000 or so clones, with roughly four fifths found just once. Findings and caveats of the study: Some TCR beta chains (164 of them) were listed as cytomegalovirus-associated. Roughly uniform sequencing depth across donors was assumed, possibly incorrectly. Later on, an analysis found that several of the most significant clusters appeared to be linked to common viral pathogens, which included parvovirus B19.

The specimen sequenced was PBMCs. V is TRBV9 and J is TRBJ2-5; possibly TRBD2 for D (6 bases). Matching the DNA end better, TRBJ2-7 makes the J call doubtful. This TCR came from a boy younger than 10 in good health and CMV-seronegative. This CDR3 reads CASSVEERGGYEQYF. CDR3 bases: TGTGCCAGCAGCGTAGAAGAGAGGGGAGGCTACGAGCAGTACTTC.